Listed below are T cell receptor beta chains from one sample, sequenced in a study of cytomegalovirus exposure and HLA in healthy donors. Profiled with immunoSEQ multiplex PCR; TCRdb holds only in-frame clones, not every one. The sample lists 90,000 to 95,000 clones, approximately 80% occurring once. Sequenced sample: PBMCs. Receptors were obtained from a man younger than 35 in good health and CMV-seronegative. CDR3s include the opening cysteine and the closing phenylalanine or tryptophan. The order of the fields is clone size, V gene, D gene, J gene, CDR3 protein, CDR3 DNA. D genes are given only for firm matches. Size is stated for part of the rows, as once, few or many counts, or as a class when the clone is expanded.

size: .; V: TRBV7-2; D: .; J: TRBJ1-1; CDR3: CASSLGSRTEAFF; DNA: TGTGCCAGCAGCTTAGGATCGCGAACTGAAGCTTTCTTT
size: .; V: TRBV10-2; D: TRBD1; J: TRBJ2-3; CDR3: CASSEPTGGTDTQYF; DNA: TGCGCCAGCAGTGAGCCTACAGGGGGAACAGATACGCAGTATTTT
size: .; V: TRBV10-1; D: TRBD1; J: TRBJ1-1; CDR3: CASRSGTDTEAFF; DNA: TGCGCCAGCAGATCCGGGACAGACACTGAAGCTTTCTTT
size: few; V: TRBV19; D: TRBD2; J: TRBJ2-3; CDR3: CASSSDPSGGLLDTQYF; DNA: TGTGCCAGTAGTAGCGACCCTAGCGGGGGGTTATTAGATACGCAGTATTTT
size: .; V: TRBV5-1; D: .; J: TRBJ2-5; CDR3: CASSGQDPQETQYF; DNA: TGCGCCAGCAGCGGGCAGGATCCTCAAGAGACCCAGTACTTC
size: .; V: TRBV19; D: .; J: TRBJ1-6; CDR3: CASSEQGISNSPLHF; DNA: TGTGCCAGTAGTGAGCAGGGGATCAGTAATTCACCCCTCCACTTT
size: .; V: TRBV5-1; D: .; J: TRBJ2-5; CDR3: CASSFPFGTHQETQYF; DNA: TGCGCCAGCAGCTTCCCCTTTGGGACACACCAAGAGACCCAGTACTTC
size: .; V: TRBV18; D: .; J: TRBJ2-7; CDR3: CASSPGTAGRDEQYF; DNA: TGTGCCAGCTCACCCGGGACAGCGGGTAGGGACGAGCAGTACTTC
size: once; V: TRBV21-1; D: .; J: TRBJ2-7; CDR3: CASSKPRDRAGPWPYEQYF; DNA: TGTGCCAGCAGCAAACCCAGGGACAGGGCTGGGCCGTGGCCCTACGAGCAGTACTTC
size: .; V: TRBV27; D: .; J: TRBJ2-3; CDR3: CASSFNRAQYF; DNA: TGTGCCAGCAGTTTCAACCGGGCGCAGTATTTT
size: .; V: TRBV5-1; D: .; J: TRBJ2-3; CDR3: CASGGSFTDTQYF; DNA: TGCGCCAGCGGGGGGTCGTTCACAGATACGCAGTATTTT
size: .; V: TRBV9; D: TRBD1; J: TRBJ2-6; CDR3: CASSLGQASGANVLTF; DNA: TGTGCCAGCAGCTTGGGACAGGCCTCTGGGGCCAACGTCCTGACTTTC
size: .; V: TRBV18; D: .; J: TRBJ2-3; CDR3: CASSPPIPNTDTQYF; DNA: TGTGCCAGCTCACCACCAATCCCCAACACAGATACGCAGTATTTT
size: once; V: TRBV2; D: TRBD1; J: TRBJ1-1; CDR3: CASREGTGVGEAFF; DNA: TGTGCCAGCAGGGAGGGGACAGGGGTTGGTGAAGCTTTCTTT
size: few; V: TRBV6-1; D: .; J: TRBJ1-1; CDR3: CASSEGSGTEAFF; DNA: TGTGCCAGCAGTGAGGGGAGTGGAACTGAAGCTTTCTTT
size: .; V: TRBV19; D: TRBD2; J: TRBJ2-5; CDR3: CASSGYPTSMGETQYF; DNA: TGTGCCAGTAGTGGTTACCCGACTAGCATGGGGGAGACCCAGTACTTC
size: .; V: TRBV5-6; D: TRBD1; J: TRBJ2-7; CDR3: CASSLGGTGYPYEQYF; DNA: TGTGCCAGCAGCTTGGGAGGGACAGGGTACCCCTACGAGCAGTACTTC
size: few; V: TRBV29-1; D: .; J: TRBJ1-5; CDR3: CSVGSDSPYFSQHF; DNA: TGCAGCGTCGGATCGGACAGCCCCTATTTCTCCCAGCATTTT
size: .; V: TRBV13; D: .; J: TRBJ2-7; CDR3: CASSFGRAYEQYF; DNA: TGTGCCAGCAGCTTCGGCAGGGCCTACGAGCAGTACTTC
size: once; V: TRBV6-4; D: .; J: TRBJ1-1; CDR3: CASRMGTPPEAFF; DNA: TGTGCCAGCAGGATGGGGACACCCCCTGAAGCTTTCTTT
size: .; V: TRBV6-1; D: TRBD2; J: TRBJ2-2; CDR3: CASSEVGGGGTGELFF; DNA: TGTGCCAGCAGTGAAGTCGGCGGGGGGGGAACCGGGGAGCTGTTTTTT
size: .; V: TRBV6-1; D: .; J: TRBJ1-1; CDR3: CASRAGAGMNTEAFF; DNA: TGTGCCAGCAGGGCAGGGGCTGGGATGAACACTGAAGCTTTCTTT
size: .; V: TRBV6-6; D: .; J: TRBJ2-7; CDR3: CASSLTGWGYEQYF; DNA: TGTGCCAGCAGTTTAACAGGGTGGGGATACGAGCAGTACTTC
size: few; V: TRBV18; D: .; J: TRBJ1-5; CDR3: CASSSRQSNQPQHF; DNA: TGTGCCAGCTCATCCAGACAGTCCAATCAGCCCCAGCATTTT
size: .; V: TRBV9; D: .; J: TRBJ2-5; CDR3: CASSVEGVSDETQYF; DNA: TGTGCCAGCAGCGTAGAGGGGGTGTCGGATGAGACCCAGTACTTC
size: .; V: TRBV6-6; D: .; J: TRBJ2-5; CDR3: CASSRGGAQETQYF; DNA: TGTGCCAGCAGCCGAGGGGGGGCCCAAGAGACCCAGTACTTC
size: .; V: TRBV27; D: TRBD2; J: TRBJ2-1; CDR3: CASSLSSGGAPYNEQFF; DNA: TGTGCCAGCAGTTTGAGTAGCGGGGGGGCCCCCTACAATGAGCAGTTCTTC
size: .; V: TRBV27; D: TRBD1; J: TRBJ1-1; CDR3: CASSYTGAGTEAFF; DNA: TGTGCCAGCAGTTATACAGGGGCTGGGACTGAAGCTTTCTTT